This passage covers 23 T cell receptor beta chains from one sample sequenced in a study of T cells in Graves' hyperthyroidism and ophthalmopathy. Authors of the study amplified TCR beta CDR3 regions from RNA transcripts. First-round RT-PCR with HTBI primers amplified the TCR CDR3 region. From the multiplex PCR reads, TCRdb called clonotypes with MiXCR, one entry per CDR3 protein. The sample yields roughly 250,000 distinct CDR3 sequences, more than 14% seen once. Sequenced sample: blood. These receptors were taken from a woman aged 40-49 years with Graves' hyperthyroidism that later progressed to Graves' ophthalmopathy.

In its sample, this clonotype was seen many times. The J gene is TRBJ1-2, the V gene TRBV4-1; 7 nucleotides align to TRBD1. The CDR3 covers 14 residues. Germline lookup yields CDR1 MGHRA and CDR2 YSYEKL. The trim removed 2 bases at V and 7 bases at J, leaving 7 bases unmatched. CDR3 residues: CASSQLRGKGGYTF. The DNA of the CDR3 is TGCGCCAGCAGCCAACTCAGGGGGAAGGGTGGCTACACCTTC.

This clonotype was observed many times. This chain links TRBV28 with TRBJ2-1; 9 positions match TRBD1. Losses at the gene ends were 7 bases for V and 3 bases for J; bases not matched to a gene: 10. From germline, CDR1 is MDHEN and CDR2 SYDVKM. The CDR3 has 16 amino acids. CDR3 sequence reads: CASISRSGQGYNEQFF. The CDR3 nucleotides read TGTGCCAGCATTTCGAGGTCGGGACAGGGCTACAATGAGCAGTTCTTC.

This clonotype was found many times. The chain couples TRBV28 to TRBJ2-7; no firm D call. V was shortened by 4 bases and J by 0 bases, with 13 bases between the two germline ends. CDR3 size: 15 residues. Looked up from germline, CDR1 is MDHEN and CDR2 is SYDVKM. The CDR3 loop is CASSSPPVSSYEQYF. The CDR3 coding sequence is TGTGCCAGCAGTTCCCCCCCGGTCTCCTCCTACGAGCAGTACTTC.

This clonotype was observed at least ten times. V gene TRBV10-3 combines with J gene TRBJ2-3; D is ambiguous. Trimming cost V 11 bases and J 1 base, with 13 bases left between them. This CDR3 has 13 amino acids. CDR1 ENHRY and CDR2 SYGVKD come from the germline V gene. The CDR3 coding sequence is TGTGCCGCCCGAGGAATAGGCACAGATACGCAGTATTTT. This sequence encodes CAARGIGTDTQYF.

This clonotype came up many times. The rearrangement uses TRBV2 and TRBJ2-1, with a possible D match to TRBD1 (5 bases). CDR3 length: 10 residues. Trimming stripped 5 bases from V and 11 bases from J, with 7 bases between. Germline CDR1 reads SNHLY; CDR2 reads FYNNEI. The CDR3 loop is CASSQGKQFF. Written as DNA, the CDR3 is TGTGCCAGCAGTCAGGGAAAGCAGTTCTTC.

There are many counts of this clonotype. The chain carries TRBV7-3 and TRBJ2-1, with a weak D call TRBD2 (6 bases). Germline V gene sequence: CDR1 SGHTA, CDR2 FQGTGA. The V end lost 5 bases, the J end lost 10 bases, and 15 bases lay between the germline ends. The CDR3 has 13 amino acids. CDR3 sequence reads: CASSPSGLGEQFF. The CDR3, as DNA: TGTGCCAGCAGCCCCTCGGGACTGGGAGAGCAGTTCTTC.

The rearrangement joins TRBV27 to TRBJ2-3, with 16 bases lining up with TRBD2. This CDR3 has 18 amino acids. With 5 bases clipped from V and 2 bases from J, the junction kept 7 bases outside the gene matches. Per the germline V gene, CDR1 is MNHEY and CDR2 is SMNVEV (reference sequence). This CDR3 is CASSGGTSGRDYTDTQYF. CDR3 in DNA: TGTGCCAGCAGTGGCGGGACTAGCGGGAGGGACTACACAGATACGCAGTATTTT.

This clonotype came up many times. J is TRBJ2-5 and V is TRBV18; D is unresolved. Trimming stripped 4 bases from V and 2 bases from J, with 8 bases between. The CDR3 loop spans 13 amino acids. Germline V gene lookup returns CDR1 KGHSH and CDR2 LQKENI. The CDR3 DNA follows: TGTGCCAGCTCACGGATAAAACAAGAGACCCAGTACTTC. This gives the protein CASSRIKQETQYF.

This clonotype was counted at least ten times. This chain links TRBV6-1 with TRBJ1-1, with no clear D. The germline V gene has CDR1 MNHNS and CDR2 SASEGT. This CDR3 comprises 14 residues. Trimming shortened V by 7 bases and J by 0 bases, and 12 bases separated the two germline ends. In DNA form, the CDR3 reads TGTGCCAGCATGGTGGGTCAGATGAACACTGAAGCTTTCTTT. As protein: CASMVGQMNTEAFF.

This clonotype was observed a handful of times. This chain links TRBV6-1 with TRBJ2-1, with unresolved D. Germline V gene sequence: CDR1 MNHNS, CDR2 SASEGT. CDR3 length: 15 amino acids. V lost 6 bases and J 0 bases, leaving 12 bases between the germline ends. CDR3 amino acids: CASRQSLTSYNEQFF. Written as DNA, the CDR3 is TGTGCCAGCAGACAGAGCCTCACCTCCTACAATGAGCAGTTCTTC.

The chain is built from TRBV15 and TRBJ1-4, with TRBD1 matching 8 bases. V dropped 0 bases and J dropped 7; count of bases not matched to a gene: 7. This CDR3 spans 16 amino acids. Germline CDR1 LNHNV, CDR2 YYDKDF (reference sequence). CDR3 DNA: TGTGCCACCAGCAGAGATTATGGACAGGGAGTTGAAAAACTGTTTTTT. The encoded protein is CATSRDYGQGVEKLFF.

Remarks on this clonotype: A much more abundant neighbour one base away suggests this may be a read error. V and J are TRBV13 and TRBJ2-7; D possibly corresponds to TRBD1 (6 bases). The CDR3 extends over 15 amino acids. Per germline, CDR1 PRHDT and CDR2 FYEKMQ (reference sequence). The CDR3 is CAGSLLPGDIYEQYF. The CDR3 DNA is TGTGCCGGCAGCCTATTGCCAGGGGATATCTACGAGCAGTACTTC.

The chain has TRBV20-1 and TRBJ2-7; D is perhaps TRBD1 (5 bases). Germline V gene sequence: CDR1 DFQATT, CDR2 SNEGSKA (reference sequence). This CDR3 has 15 residues. The V end lost 0 bases, the J end lost 4 bases, and 16 bases lay between the germline ends. CDR3 coding DNA: TGCAGTGCTAGAGATGCCGGCCTACCAGGGTACGAGCAGTACTTC. Translation gives CSARDAGLPGYEQYF.

This clonotype was counted ten times or more. This rearrangement joins TRBV14 to TRBJ2-2; no clear D. Germline V lookup: CDR1 SGHDN, CDR2 FVKESK. This CDR3 has 13 residues. The V gene lost 2 bases and the J gene lost 6 bases, with 7 bases spanning the gap. The CDR3 reads CASSQIEPGELFF. CDR3 in DNA: TGTGCCAGCAGCCAAATCGAACCCGGGGAGCTGTTTTTT. Complete variable domain (other parts from reference TRBV14 and TRBJ2-2): EAGVTQFPSHSVIEKGQTVTLRCDPISGHDNLYWYRRVMGKEIKFLLHFVKESKQDESGMPNNRFLAERTGGTYSTLKVQPAELEDSGVYFCASSQIEPGELFFGEGSRLTVL.

The rearrangement joins TRBV11-3 to TRBJ1-4, with TRBD1 matching 7 bases. This CDR3 is built from 13 residues. Per the germline V gene, CDR1 is SGHNT and CDR2 is YENEEA. V gave up 6 bases and J gave up 7 bases; unmatched junction bases: 5. CDR3 in amino acids: CASRGGLGEKLFF. CDR3 coding DNA: TGTGCCAGCAGAGGGGGCTTGGGTGAAAAACTGTTTTTT.

This clonotype has a count of ten or more. The rearrangement joins TRBV24-1 to TRBJ2-2, with D uncertain. The CDR3 has 14 residues. CDR1 is KGHDR, CDR2 SFDVKD, per germline. Between the trimmed V and J ends, which lost 5 bases and 2 bases, there was a span of 8 bases. The CDR3 loop is CATSAQINTGELFF. In nucleotides, the CDR3 is TGTGCCACCAGTGCCCAAATAAACACCGGGGAGCTGTTTTTT.

This clonotype was observed many times. The genes are TRBV30 and TRBJ2-3; D is unclear. The V and J ends lost 0 bases and 2 bases respectively, with 15 bases between them. The CDR3 spans 16 residues. Germline V gene lookup returns CDR1 GTSNPN and CDR2 SVGIG (reference sequence). This CDR3 is CAWSVRVVLYTDTQYF. In DNA form, the CDR3 reads TGTGCCTGGAGTGTACGGGTTGTACTATACACAGATACGCAGTATTTT.

Only a few counts were recorded for this clonotype. The rearrangement links TRBV19 to TRBJ2-4; TRBD1 might be the D (5 bases). The CDR3 has 13 residues. CDR1 LNHDA and CDR2 SQIVND come from the germline V gene (reference sequence). V lost 3 bases, J lost 7 bases, and 10 bases lay in between. The chain's CDR3 is CASSIGRGNIQYF. CDR3 in DNA: TGTGCCAGTAGTATCGGAAGGGGTAACATTCAGTACTTC.

The chain joins TRBV20-1 to TRBJ2-7; D tentatively fits TRBD1 or TRBD2 (5 bases each). The CDR3 loop spans 15 amino acids. With 5 bases removed from V and 2 bases from J, the gap between germline ends came to 19 bases. CDR1 is DFQATT and CDR2 is SNEGSKA in the germline V gene (reference sequence). This chain's CDR3 is CSAWKHGTTTYEQYF. The DNA for the CDR3 is TGCAGTGCTTGGAAGCACGGGACGACTACCTACGAGCAGTACTTC.

This clonotype was seen at least ten times. This rearrangement joins TRBV20-1 to TRBJ1-4; D is unclear. CDR3 size: 13 residues. The germline V gene has CDR1 DFQATT and CDR2 SNEGSKA (reference sequence). Trimming removed 2 bases at V and 5 bases at J, with 9 bases between. The CDR3 here is CSARKTRNEKLFF. The CDR3, as DNA: TGCAGTGCTAGAAAGACACGGAATGAAAAACTGTTTTTT.

The rearrangement uses TRBV30 and TRBJ1-4, with D perhaps matching TRBD1 (5 bases). This CDR3 has 16 residues. V lost 3 bases to trimming and J lost 4 bases, with 18 bases between them. Germline assignment: CDR1 GTSNPN and CDR2 SVGIG (reference sequence). In DNA form, the CDR3 reads TGTGCCTGGAGGAGGGGCAGGGAGAGGGGTAATGAAAAACTGTTTTTT. Translated, it gives CAWRRGRERGNEKLFF.

The chain combines TRBV6-6 with TRBJ2-1; the match to TRBD2 covers 10 bases. Germline trimming cut 0 bases from V and 9 bases from J; bases unmatched to any gene: 5. Germline values: CDR1 MNHNY, CDR2 SVGAGI (reference sequence). The CDR3 spans 15 residues. The CDR3 DNA sequence: TGTGCCAGCAGTTACTCGGGTAGCGGGAGGAGTGAGCAGTTCTTC. It translates to CASSYSGSGRSEQFF.

This clonotype was counted many times. V and J are TRBV19 and TRBJ2-7; D might be TRBD1 (6 bases). CDR3 size: 15 residues. The germline CDR1 and CDR2 sequences are LNHDA and SQIVND (reference sequence). The V end lost 4 bases, the J end lost 0 bases, and 13 bases lay between the germline ends. CDR3 sequence: CASSRSGQHSYEQYF. The CDR3 region has the DNA TGTGCCAGTAGTAGAAGTGGACAGCACTCCTACGAGCAGTACTTC.